The 30 T cell receptor beta chains below come from one sample, sequenced in a study of cytomegalovirus exposure and HLA in healthy donors. The PCR contained 60 Vbeta and 13 Jbeta primers. Data came from immunoSEQ multiplex PCR; TCRdb stores just in-frame clones and leaves some out. The sample has roughly 130,000 clones; 73% are singletons. Input material: PBMCs. These receptors came from a woman aged 40-49 years in good health and CMV-seropositive.

This clone was seen once. The gene calls are TRBV21-1 and TRBJ2-1; the D call in the table, TRBD2, was not verified against the DNA. TRBV21-1 is a pseudogene locus. The CDR3 has 14 residues. This CDR3 reads CASSTIAGGYEQFF. The CDR3 bases are TGTGCCAGCAGCACTATTGCGGGAGGGTATGAGCAGTTCTTC.

This clone was observed a few times. The V call is TRBV11-2, the J call TRBJ1-2; D is unclear. CDR3 length: 13 residues. Germline V gives CDR1 SGHAT, CDR2 FQNNGV. V was cut by 5 bases and J by 6 bases, with 13 bases left in between. The CDR3 region has the DNA TGTGCCAGCAGCCGGATTGGAGACCATGGCTACACCTTC. This encodes CASSRIGDHGYTF.

V gene TRBV28 combines with J gene TRBJ1-3; no firm D call. Germline CDR1 MDHEN, CDR2 SYDVKM. CDR3 length equals 13 residues. V was shortened by 7 bases and J by 0 bases, with 7 bases between the two germline ends. This CDR3 is CASTEGSGNTIYF. In DNA form, the CDR3 reads TGTGCCAGCACTGAGGGCTCTGGAAACACCATATATTTT.

V usage is TRBV7-9 and J usage is TRBJ2-7; D remains unclear. This CDR3 is 12 amino acids long. Germline V gives CDR1 SEHNR, CDR2 FQNEAQ (reference sequence). V lost 2 bases and J 4 bases, leaving 6 bases between the germline ends. CDR3: CASSLSEYEQYF. The CDR3 DNA reads TGTGCCAGCAGCTTAAGCGAATACGAGCAGTACTTC.

This clone has only a few counts. The gene calls are TRBV6-1 and TRBJ1-2; D is possibly TRBD1 (5 bases). There are 12 residues in the CDR3. Germline CDR1 and CDR2: MNHNS and SASEGT. V dropped 4 bases and J dropped 4 bases, with 7 bases sitting between them. CDR3 residues: CASSAGGYGYTF. CDR3 sequence (DNA): TGTGCCAGCAGTGCCGGGGGCTATGGCTACACCTTC.

The rearrangement uses TRBV18 and TRBJ1-1; weak D call: TRBD1 (6 bases). CDR3 length: 14 residues. Germline lookup yields CDR1 KGHSH and CDR2 LQKENI. The germline V and J ends were trimmed by 3 bases and 1 base, with 9 bases remaining between them. This CDR3 reads CASSPQGSNTEAFF. CDR3 sequence (DNA): TGTGCCAGCTCACCCCAGGGGTCGAACACTGAAGCTTTCTTT.

The chain employs TRBV28 and TRBJ1-1; no definite D call. The ends were cut back, 3 bases at V and 1 base at J, with 15 bases in the middle. CDR3 length: 16 amino acids. The germline V gene has CDR1 MDHEN and CDR2 SYDVKM. The CDR3 loop is CASSFYGSRENTEAFF. DNA for the CDR3: TGTGCCAGCAGTTTTTACGGGAGTCGTGAGAACACTGAAGCTTTCTTT. Complete variable domain (other parts from reference TRBV28 and TRBJ1-1): DVKVTQSSRYLVKRTGEKVFLECVQDMDHENMFWYRQDPGLGLRLIYFSYDVKMKEKGDIPEGYSVSREKKERFSLILESASTNQTSMYLCASSFYGSRENTEAFFGQGTRLTVV.

This clone has only one observation. This chain links TRBV11-2 with TRBJ1-4; TRBD1 aligns across 10 bases. Unmatched junction bases numbered 4, after V lost 2 bases and J lost 7 bases. Germline loops: CDR1 SGHAT, CDR2 FQNNGV. The CDR3 consists of 15 residues. The CDR3 bases are TGTGCCAGCAGCTTAAGGCGGGACAGGGGTGAAAAACTGTTTTTT. Residues: CASSLRRDRGEKLFF.

The CDR3 sequence is CASSPVRGLSGGYTF. CDR3 nucleotides: TGCGCCAGCAGCCCGGTCCGTGGCCTCTCGGGAGGCTACACCTTC. The chain combines TRBV5-1 with TRBJ1-2; D gene unclear. The CDR3 extends over 15 amino acids. The V and J ends lost 4 bases and 8 bases respectively, with 21 bases between them. Germline V lookup: CDR1 SGHRS, CDR2 YFSETQ.

The chain combines TRBV15 with TRBJ1-3; 8 bases match TRBD1. V shed 1 base, J shed 3 bases, and the junction held 5 bases outside the gene matches. The V gene's germline CDR1 is LNHNV and CDR2 YYDKDF (reference sequence). The CDR3 is 16 amino acids. The CDR3, as DNA: TGTGCCACCAGCAGAGGAAGGACAGGGTTTGGAAACACCATATATTTT. Translated, it gives CATSRGRTGFGNTIYF.

This sequence joins TRBV10-3 and TRBJ1-2; TRBD1 matches 7 bases. The V and J ends lost 2 bases and 2 bases, in that order; junction bases with no gene match: 2. The CDR3 spans 14 residues. CDR1 ENHRY and CDR2 SYGVKD come from the germline V gene. The CDR3 bases are TGTGCCATCAGTGAGAAGACAGGGAACTATGGCTACACCTTC. It codes for CAISEKTGNYGYTF.

The chain recombines TRBV4-2 with TRBJ2-5, with TRBD1 matching 10 bases. With V trimmed by 1 base and J by 5 bases, 4 bases remained unmatched. Germline CDR1 reads LGHNA; CDR2 reads YNFKEQ. This CDR3 is 15 amino acids long. The DNA of the CDR3 is TGTGCCAGCAGCCAAGGGACAGGGGGAGGGGAGACCCAGTACTTC. Translating it yields CASSQGTGGGETQYF.

The V call is TRBV2, the J call TRBJ1-6; D might be TRBD1 (6 bases). CDR1 is SNHLY, CDR2 FYNNEI, per germline. Trimming left V 1 base short and J 10 bases short, with 14 bases between. The CDR3 is 15 amino acids. The CDR3 DNA reads TGTGCCAGCAGTGAAGGGTCCGCAAGGGGGTCACCCCTCCACTTT. Amino acid sequence: CASSEGSARGSPLHF. Filled out from reference TRBV2 and TRBJ1-6, the complete variable domain reads EPEVTQTPSHQVTQMGQEVILRCVPISNHLYFYWYRQILGQKVEFLVSFYNNEISEKSEIFDDQFSVERPDGSNFTLKIRSTKLEDSAMYFCASSEGSARGSPLHFGNGTRLTVT.

The chain joins TRBV29-1 to TRBJ2-7; D is undetermined. Germline loops: CDR1 SQVTM, CDR2 ANQGSEA. Trimming stripped 1 base from V and 2 bases from J, with 6 bases between. This CDR3 region has 12 residues. The CDR3 protein is CSVEGPTYEQYF. CDR3 DNA: TGCAGCGTTGAAGGTCCAACCTACGAGCAGTACTTC.

This clone showed up just once. This sequence joins TRBV30 and TRBJ2-5; 8 bases are a match to TRBD1. V trimming: 5 bases; J trimming: 5 bases; junction bases outside the gene matches: 7. From germline, CDR1 is GTSNPN and CDR2 SVGIG (reference sequence). This CDR3 comprises 13 residues. The CDR3 DNA follows: TGTGCCTGGGACAGGGGAATGACGGAGACCCAGTACTTC. Its translation: CAWDRGMTETQYF.

This chain connects TRBV18 to TRBJ1-2; D may be TRBD1 (6 bases). Germline V gene sequence: CDR1 KGHSH, CDR2 LQKENI. V lost 2 bases and J lost 1, with 14 bases in between. The length of the CDR3 is 16 residues. CDR3 nucleotide sequence: TGTGCCAGCTCACCATTAGGGGGAACAAATAACTATGGCTACACCTTC. Its translation: CASSPLGGTNNYGYTF.

This clone has a handful of counts. The rearrangement uses TRBV7-2 and TRBJ2-1; weak D call: TRBD2 (6 bases). Germline V lookup: CDR1 SGHTA, CDR2 FQGNSA. The CDR3 contains 16 residues. The V and J ends lost 5 bases and 5 bases respectively, with 19 bases between them. CDR3 amino acids: CASSALWAGINNEQFF. The CDR3 DNA reads as TGTGCCAGCAGCGCCTTATGGGCGGGGATTAACAATGAGCAGTTCTTC.

The chain joins TRBV7-8 to TRBJ2-1, with a weak D call TRBD1 (6 bases). The CDR3 is 16 amino acids. V was shortened by 4 bases and J by 3 bases, with 16 bases between the two germline ends. Germline V gene sequence: CDR1 SGHVS, CDR2 FQNEAQ. In DNA, the CDR3 is TGTGCCAGCAGCTCTTCCGACAGGTCAATCTACAATGAGCAGTTCTTC. Its translation: CASSSSDRSIYNEQFF.

This clone came up a few times. The V gene is TRBV6-1, the J gene TRBJ1-6; 7 nucleotides line up with TRBD1. Trimming removed 4 bases from V and 3 bases from J; junction bases left unmatched: 12. The CDR3 sequence is 18 residues long. Germline CDR1 reads MNHNS; CDR2 reads SASEGT. For the CDR3, the DNA is TGTGCCAGCAGTGGTAGCACAGGGGAAGGGGGCTATAATTCACCCCTCCACTTT. It is translated as CASSGSTGEGGYNSPLHF.

To note about this clone: Other DNA variants within this sample encode the same CDR3. The chain is built from TRBV5-8 and TRBJ1-4; 9 positions agree with TRBD1. The germline CDR1 and CDR2 sequences are SGHTS and YDEGEE. The ends lost 5 bases at V and 3 bases at J; junction bases unmatched: 5. This CDR3 has 15 amino acids. CDR3 region: CASSRDRDANEKLFF. CDR3 in DNA: TGTGCCAGCAGTAGGGACAGGGATGCTAATGAAAAACTGTTTTTT. Combining the CDR3 with reference TRBV5-8 and TRBJ1-4 gives the whole variable domain EAGVTQSPTHLIKTRGQQATLRCSPISGHTSVYWYQQALGLGLQFLLWYDEGEERNRGNFPPRFSGRQFPNYSSELNVNALELEDSALYLCASSRDRDANEKLFFGSGTQLSVL.

This clone appeared a single time. This chain links TRBV6-6 with TRBJ1-5; 9 nucleotides match TRBD1. V lost 6 bases and J lost 3; bases outside the gene matches: 3. The CDR3 length is 14 residues. The germline V gene encodes CDR1 MNHNY and CDR2 SVGAGI (reference sequence). The CDR3 DNA follows: TGTGCCAGCAGCCGGGACAGGGCCAATCAGCCCCAGCATTTT. Its translation: CASSRDRANQPQHF.

The chain carries TRBV7-9 and TRBJ2-1, with 8 bases that match TRBD1. The V gene end was trimmed by 1 base and the J gene end by 4 bases; junction bases not matched to a gene: 3. Germline loops: CDR1 SEHNR, CDR2 FQNEAQ (reference sequence). This CDR3 comprises 15 residues. CDR3 nucleotide sequence: TGTGCCAGCAGCTTAGAGGGACAGGTATACAATGAGCAGTTCTTC. Translated, it gives CASSLEGQVYNEQFF. Drawing the rest from reference TRBV7-9 and TRBJ2-1, the complete variable domain is DTGVSQNPRHKITKRGQNVTFRCDPISEHNRLYWYRQTLGQGPEFLTYFQNEAQLEKSRLLSDRFSAERPKGSFSTLEIQRTEQGDSAMYLCASSLEGQVYNEQFFGPGTRLTVL.

This clone was observed a few times. This sequence joins TRBV5-1 and TRBJ1-1; weak D call: TRBD1 (6 bases). The CDR3 has 14 residues. The V end lost 2 bases, the J end lost 5 bases, and 13 bases lay between the germline ends. CDR1 is SGHRS and CDR2 is YFSETQ in the germline V gene. Written as DNA, the CDR3 is TGCGCCAGCAGCTTAGCAGGGGTAGCAACTGAAGCTTTCTTT. Protein: CASSLAGVATEAFF. Looking up the rest from reference TRBV5-1 and TRBJ1-1 gives the full variable domain: KAGVTQTPRYLIKTRGQQVTLSCSPISGHRSVSWYQQTPGQGLQFLFEYFSETQRNKGNFPGRFSGRQFSNSRSEMNVSTLELGDSALYLCASSLAGVATEAFFGQGTRLTVV.

This clone was seen a handful of times. V usage is TRBV6-6 and J usage is TRBJ1-1; 8 nucleotides match TRBD1. Trimming removed 6 bases from V and 1 base from J; junction bases left unmatched: 1. There are 13 residues in the CDR3. Germline V gives CDR1 MNHNY, CDR2 SVGAGI (reference sequence). The DNA of the CDR3 is TGTGCCAGCAGAGACAGGGGGAACACTGAAGCTTTCTTT. Its translation is CASRDRGNTEAFF.

The gene calls are TRBV11-2 and TRBJ1-2; D is unresolved. Per the germline V gene, CDR1 is SGHAT and CDR2 is FQNNGV. The CDR3 loop spans 13 amino acids. The V end was cut by 5 bases, the J end by 10 bases, with 17 bases between. The CDR3 bases are TGTGCCAGCAGCGCGGGTTTGGGGAGGGACTACACCTTC. This gives the protein CASSAGLGRDYTF.

The chain employs TRBV7-9 and TRBJ2-7; D may be TRBD1 (6 bases). The V gene lost 4 bases and the J gene lost 1 base, with 14 bases spanning the gap. This CDR3 contains 15 residues. Germline CDR1 SEHNR, CDR2 FQNEAQ (reference sequence). The CDR3 sequence: CASSYGQNPSYEQYF. The CDR3 DNA reads as TGTGCCAGCAGCTACGGACAGAACCCTTCCTACGAGCAGTACTTC.

The gene calls are TRBV29-1 and TRBJ2-5, with 10 bases fitting TRBD2. Germline lookup yields CDR1 SQVTM and CDR2 ANQGSEA. CDR3 length: 13 amino acids. The V segment lost 8 bases and the J segment 9 bases; nucleotides outside the gene matches: 12. The CDR3 region has the DNA TGCAGCCCCATCCTACTTAGCGGGGGGCCCCAGTACTTC. Its translation is CSPILLSGGPQYF.

V is TRBV4-3 and J is TRBJ2-1, with D hard to call. Trimming left V 5 bases short and J 0 bases short, with 17 bases between. The CDR3 is made up of 17 amino acids. CDR1 is LGHNA, CDR2 YSLEER, per germline. This CDR3 is CASSRGWRGRSYNEQFF. CDR3 coding DNA: TGCGCCAGCAGCAGAGGATGGCGAGGCCGCTCCTACAATGAGCAGTTCTTC.

The chain has TRBV10-1 and TRBJ2-7; D is ambiguous. The V gene's germline CDR1 is WNHNN and CDR2 SYGVQD (reference sequence). The CDR3 is made up of 15 amino acids. Trimming took off 3 bases at V and 1 base at J, with 13 bases between the two ends. CDR3 loop: CASSDKRENSYEQYF. As DNA, the CDR3 is TGCGCCAGCAGTGATAAACGAGAAAATTCCTACGAGCAGTACTTC.

J is TRBJ2-3 and V is TRBV5-4, with D tentatively TRBD2 (7 bases). The ends were cut back, 4 bases at V and 7 bases at J, with 16 bases in the middle. From germline, CDR1 is SGHNT and CDR2 YYREEE (reference sequence). The CDR3 is 14 residues long. The CDR3 DNA follows: TGTGCCAGCAGCCCCGAGGGGGGGGCTTATACGCAGTATTTT. Translated: CASSPEGGAYTQYF.